This T cell receptor beta chain emerged from a study of response to subunit inactivated influenza vaccine (dated by TCRdb to 2016 to 2019). About the full investigation: To follow how T cells responded to a trivalent subunit inactivated influenza vaccine, the researchers relied on deep quantitative profiling of the T cell receptor repertoire.

Overall study results and their limits: The authors suggested that each seasonal influenza vaccination may recruit only a limited number of new T cells.

From its cysteine to its phenylalanine, the CDR3 spans 13 amino acids. CDR3 DNA is the only sequence kept; it has 39 bases, read in frame from the first base. CDR1 and CDR2, per the germline V gene (reference sequence), are DFQATT and SNEGSKA. V lost 1 base and J lost 8 bases; the stretch between them is 11 bases long. This clonotype came up many times. What antigen it recognizes has not been identified. Base qualities are not provided; no much larger clone lies one nucleotide away. The library came from RT-PCR. Reads for this sample came from an Illumina HiSeq 2500. TCRdb passed the public sequencing reads through fastp at Q25 and MiXCR, retaining productive beta sequences. One record per CDR3 amino acid sequence lists the most common genes and DNA. The sample has about 520,000 distinct CDR3 sequences on record, around 25% of them singletons. 1.5% to 2% of the sample belongs to the ten largest clones.

The sample was CD4+ T cells sorted from PBMCs, taken approximately 5 days after vaccination. The receptor was derived from a man aged 45-60 years who received an inactivated influenza vaccine. Donor details come from another sample of the same person, matched by shared clones. The V and J segments used are TRBV20-1 and TRBJ1-4; no D gene is confidently identified. The CDR3 here reads CSARAEGREKLFF. The DNA reads as follows: TGCAGTGCTAGAGCCGAGGGCCGAGAAAAACTGTTTTTT.